One T cell receptor (beta chain) is described in this entry. Antigen specificity is unknown. Germline trimming cut 3 bases from V and 1 base from J; bases unmatched to any gene: 7. The germline gives CDR1 SGHTA, CDR2 FQGNSA. This CDR3 has 18 amino acids. TCRdb passed the 5' RACE reads through MiXCR, listing each CDR3 protein once. The sample comprises under 600,000 distinct CDR3 sequences, approximately 21% of which are singletons, and about 8.2% rests with the top ten. This sample is drawn from a study of T-cell memory formation after mild COVID-19. Study information: Clustering of TCRs was largely donor specific.

Notes on the study in general: The CD4+ clones that contracted clustered mainly within CM and EM, and the CD8+ clones concentrated in EMRA. Clones that contracted from day 15 to 85 were balanced CD4/CD8, while later expanders leaned CD4+.

Sequencing was carried out using PBMCs or a T cell subset sorted from them (not recorded which). This chain connects TRBV7-2 to TRBJ2-3, with 13 bases that match TRBD2. This receptor was identified in an adult woman who had mild COVID-19 (a few samples of this study predate the infection). Cell type and time point are not known. The CDR3 protein is CASSFGGLAGPRTDTQYF. The CDR3 coding sequence is TGTGCCAGCAGCTTCGGGGGACTAGCGGGGCCACGCACAGATACGCAGTATTTT.